The source of this T cell receptor (beta chain) is a study of blood T cell repertoires in COVID-19. The data were produced by immunoSEQ multiplex PCR, yet TCRdb's version contains in-frame clones alone and is incomplete. The sample consists of 75,000 to 100,000 clones, over 70% of them appearing once. CDR1 is SNHLY, CDR2 FYNNEI, per germline. V gave up 6 bases and J gave up 10 bases; unmatched junction bases: 8. CDR3 length: 14 amino acids. The source of this sequence is a woman of 80 years or more with acute or convalescent COVID-19. The sequenced sample consisted of peripheral blood. This rearrangement joins TRBV2 to TRBJ1-6; TRBD1 agrees at 8 bases. The DNA of the CDR3 is TGTGCCAGCAGAACACAGGGGGAGAGCTCACCCCTCCACTTT. Protein sequence: CASRTQGESSPLHF.